These 23 T cell receptor beta chains came from one sample sequenced in a study of T cells in Graves' hyperthyroidism and ophthalmopathy. RNA transcripts were the template for amplifying TCR beta CDR3 regions. The HTBI primer set drove a first-round RT-PCR of the TCR CDR3. Each CDR3 protein is one row after TCRdb ran MiXCR on the multiplex PCR reads. The sample lists about 210,000 distinct CDR3 sequences; approximately 17% were seen once. The specimen sequenced was blood. The origin of the receptors is a man aged 50 or older with Graves' hyperthyroidism.

This clonotype came up many times. CDR3 bases: TGCAGTCCCTATAAGGTGGGCACAGATACGCAGTATTTT. Translated, it gives CSPYKVGTDTQYF. The chain is built from TRBV20-1 and TRBJ2-3; D is unclear. The length of the CDR3 is 13 residues. Trimming cost V 8 bases and J 1 base, with 13 bases left between them. Germline-derived CDR1 and CDR2 are DFQATT and SNEGSKA (reference sequence).

This clonotype has ten or more counts. The chain uses TRBV11-2 and TRBJ2-5; possible D gene TRBD2, 6 bases. CDR1 SGHAT and CDR2 FQNNGV come from the germline V gene. With 3 bases removed from V and 0 bases from J, the gap between germline ends came to 11 bases. The CDR3 is 15 amino acids. CDR3 in DNA: TGTGCCAGCAGCTTGACAGCGGGCAACCAAGAGACCCAGTACTTC. It translates to CASSLTAGNQETQYF. Variable domain in full (rest from reference TRBV11-2 and TRBJ2-5): EAGVAQSPRYKIIEKRQSVAFWCNPISGHATLYWYQQILGQGPKLLIQFQNNGVVDDSQLPKDRFSAERLKGVDSTLKIQPAKLEDSAVYLCASSLTAGNQETQYFGPGTRLLVL.

The V gene is TRBV2, the J gene TRBJ2-6; TRBD2 might be the D (6 bases). The ends were cut back, 2 bases at V and 2 bases at J, with 10 bases in the middle. Germline loops: CDR1 SNHLY, CDR2 FYNNEI. This CDR3 region has 16 residues. CDR3 nucleotides: TGTGCCAGCAGTGAACAGGGAGGCACTGGGGCCAACGTCCTGACTTTC. Protein product: CASSEQGGTGANVLTF. Filled out from reference TRBV2 and TRBJ2-6, the complete variable domain reads EPEVTQTPSHQVTQMGQEVILRCVPISNHLYFYWYRQILGQKVEFLVSFYNNEISEKSEIFDDQFSVERPDGSNFTLKIRSTKLEDSAMYFCASSEQGGTGANVLTFGAGSRLTVL.

This clonotype was seen at least ten times. The chain is built from TRBV5-1 and TRBJ2-1; 10 bases are shared with TRBD1. Germline CDR1 is SGHRS and CDR2 is YFSETQ. Trimming cost V 4 bases and J 6 bases; bases outside gene matches: 4. CDR3 length equals 14 residues. The CDR3 nucleotides read TGCGCCAGCAGCACGGGACAGGGGAGCAATGAGCAGTTCTTC. It yields the protein CASSTGQGSNEQFF. Together with reference TRBV5-1 and TRBJ2-1, the CDR3 gives the full variable domain: KAGVTQTPRYLIKTRGQQVTLSCSPISGHRSVSWYQQTPGQGLQFLFEYFSETQRNKGNFPGRFSGRQFSNSRSEMNVSTLELGDSALYLCASSTGQGSNEQFFGPGTRLTVL.

This clonotype was seen repeatedly, ten times or more. CDR3 DNA: TGCAGTGCGGTAGACATTCTGAGCATCTACGAGCAGTACTTC. It encodes CSAVDILSIYEQYF. The chain is built from TRBV20-1 and TRBJ2-7; D unresolved. The germline V gene encodes CDR1 DFQATT and CDR2 SNEGSKA (reference sequence). V shed 6 bases and J shed 3 bases, with 18 bases lying between them. This CDR3 region has 14 residues.

This clonotype has at least ten counts. The rearrangement joins TRBV7-3 to TRBJ1-1, with 9 bases fitting TRBD1. Germline V gives CDR1 SGHTA, CDR2 FQGTGA. The CDR3 runs 14 residues. The V gene end was trimmed by 5 bases and the J gene end by 1 base; junction bases not matched to a gene: 2. The chain's CDR3 is CASSADRGNTEAFF. DNA of the CDR3: TGTGCCAGCAGCGCGGACAGGGGGAACACTGAAGCTTTCTTT.

This clonotype has at least ten counts. The genes are TRBV12-3 or TRBV12-4 and TRBJ2-5, with 7 positions matching TRBD2. V lost 3 bases, J lost 9 bases, and 7 bases stayed unmatched. The CDR3 length is 13 residues. In nucleotides, the CDR3 is TGTGCCAGCAGTTTGGCTAGCGGAGCGGCCCAGTACTTC. Encoded protein: CASSLASGAAQYF.

As concerns this clonotype: Since the CDR3 does not end with the conserved phenylalanine or tryptophan, this likely comes from a read error. The rearrangement links TRBV20-1 to TRBJ2-2; 9 bases fit TRBD2. V lost 1 base, J lost 1 base, and 4 bases stayed unmatched. CDR3 length equals 16 residues. Germline assignment: CDR1 DFQATT and CDR2 SNEGSKA (reference sequence). CDR3 in DNA: TGCAGTGCTAGAGTGGATAGCGGGAGGAACACCGGGGAGCTGTTTTCT. Its translation: CSARVDSGRNTGELFS.

Many counts were recorded for this clonotype. This chain links TRBV11-3 with TRBJ2-1; TRBD2 is a possible D gene (5 bases). V was cut by 0 bases and J by 7 bases, with 10 bases left in between. This CDR3 spans 14 amino acids. The V gene's germline CDR1 is SGHNT and CDR2 YENEEA. In nucleotides, the CDR3 is TGTGCCAGCAGCTTAGACGGAGGTGAAAATGAGCAGTTCTTC. Translating it yields CASSLDGGENEQFF.

This clonotype appeared many times. This sequence joins TRBV2 and TRBJ1-1, with TRBD1 matching over 8 bases. The germline V gene has CDR1 SNHLY and CDR2 FYNNEI. The junction had 8 bases not matched to a gene; V was cut back by 10 bases and J by 4 bases. This CDR3 is built from 13 residues. The CDR3 bases are TGTGCCACCACAGGACAGGGAGGCACTGAAGCTTTCTTT. Protein product: CATTGQGGTEAFF. Based on the CDR3 plus reference TRBV2 and TRBJ1-1, the full variable domain is EPEVTQTPSHQVTQMGQEVILRCVPISNHLYFYWYRQILGQKVEFLVSFYNNEISEKSEIFDDQFSVERPDGSNFTLKIRSTKLEDSAMYFCATTGQGGTEAFFGQGTRLTVV.

This sequence joins TRBV4-1 and TRBJ2-6; 7 bases are shared with TRBD1. With V trimmed by 4 bases and J by 1 base, 13 bases remained unmatched. There are 19 residues in the CDR3. CDR1 is MGHRA and CDR2 is YSYEKL in the germline V gene. The CDR3 DNA sequence: TGCGCCAGCAGCCCTCGACAGGGAAGGATATTATCTGGGGCCAACGTCCTGACTTTC. It specifies CASSPRQGRILSGANVLTF.

Remarks on this clonotype: Its ends do not fully match the called genes, so a read error is possible. The V call is TRBV7-9, the J call TRBJ1-2, with a weak D call TRBD1 (6 bases). CDR3 size: 13 residues. Germline V gene lookup returns CDR1 SEHNR and CDR2 FQNEAQ (reference sequence). CDR3 sequence: CASSRRGEDGCTF. CDR3 sequence (DNA): TGTGCCAGCAGCCGGAGGGGGGAAGATGGCTGCACCTTC.

This clonotype appeared many times. This chain links TRBV11-2 with TRBJ2-7; TRBD1 is a possible D gene (7 bases). The CDR3 loop spans 15 amino acids. The V end was cut by 5 bases, the J end by 2 bases, with 16 bases between. Looked up from germline, CDR1 is SGHAT and CDR2 is FQNNGV. CDR3 sequence (DNA): TGTGCCAGCAGCCCAATCAGGGGGAGGCCCTACGAGCAGTACTTC. Its protein product is CASSPIRGRPYEQYF.

The V call is TRBV27, the J call TRBJ2-2; D assignment may be TRBD1 or TRBD2 (5 bases each). Trimming stripped 8 bases from V and 3 bases from J, with 10 bases between. This CDR3 contains 13 residues. CDR1 and CDR2 from the germline V gene are MNHEY and SMNVEV (reference sequence). CDR3 loop: CASATGHTGELFF. CDR3 nucleotide sequence: TGTGCCAGCGCTACGGGGCACACCGGGGAGCTGTTTTTT.

This clonotype was observed many times. The genes are TRBV7-8 and TRBJ1-2; 8 bases agree with TRBD1. Germline V gives CDR1 SGHVS, CDR2 FQNEAQ. The CDR3 totals 13 residues. The J segment lost 5 bases and the V segment lost 3 bases, leaving 2 bases of the junction unmatched. The CDR3 loop is CASSLDRVYGYTF. The DNA for the CDR3 is TGTGCCAGCAGCTTGGACAGGGTTTATGGCTACACCTTC.

This CDR3 reads CASSYRTRVPGELFF. CDR3 nucleotides: TGTGCCAGCAGTTACCGTACCAGGGTCCCCGGGGAGCTGTTTTTT. This rearrangement joins TRBV6-5 to TRBJ2-2; D may be TRBD1 (5 bases). The V and J ends lost 2 bases and 6 bases respectively, with 13 bases between them. CDR1 is MNHEY and CDR2 is SVGAGI in the germline V gene. The CDR3 extends over 15 amino acids.

This CDR3 reads CASSLLDNEQFF. The DNA of the CDR3 is TGTGCCAGCAGCCTCTTAGACAATGAGCAGTTCTTC. The V and J genes are TRBV3-1 and TRBJ2-1; no clear D. The CDR3 extends over 12 amino acids. The V gene's germline CDR1 is LGHDT and CDR2 YNNKEL (reference sequence). Trimming took off 4 bases at V and 5 bases at J, with 6 bases between the two ends.

This clonotype was seen many times. The chain links TRBV20-1 to TRBJ1-1, with TRBD1 matching over 9 bases. CDR1 and CDR2 (germline): DFQATT, SNEGSKA (reference sequence). The CDR3 covers 15 residues. J was trimmed by 3 bases and V by 2 bases; bases with no gene match: 7. CDR3 residues: CSARQDRGLDTEAFF. CDR3 bases: TGCAGTGCTAGACAGGACAGGGGATTGGACACTGAAGCTTTCTTT.

This clonotype was detected ten times or more. The chain employs TRBV2 and TRBJ2-1; the match to TRBD2 covers 12 bases. CDR1 is SNHLY and CDR2 is FYNNEI in the germline V gene. The CDR3 is 15 amino acids. V trimming: 6 bases; J trimming: 9 bases; junction bases outside the gene matches: 9. CDR3 coding DNA: TGTGCCAGCAGATCCCTAGCGGGAGGGCCCAGTGAGCAGTTCTTC. Its protein product is CASRSLAGGPSEQFF.

There are many counts of this clonotype. The gene calls are TRBV7-2 and TRBJ2-7; D call uncertain. Germline V lookup: CDR1 SGHTA, CDR2 FQGNSA. The V and J ends lost 5 bases and 2 bases respectively, with 10 bases between them. The CDR3 has 13 residues. The CDR3 sequence: CASSPGETYEQYF. The CDR3, as DNA: TGTGCCAGCAGCCCAGGAGAGACCTACGAGCAGTACTTC.

This clonotype was picked up many times. This chain links TRBV28 with TRBJ2-1; TRBD1 agrees at 8 bases. This CDR3 region has 16 residues. V gave up 3 bases and J gave up 4 bases; unmatched junction bases: 8. Germline CDR1 and CDR2: MDHEN and SYDVKM. This chain's CDR3 is CASSLDREISYNEQFF. The CDR3 DNA sequence: TGTGCCAGCAGTTTGGACAGGGAGATTTCTTACAATGAGCAGTTCTTC.

This clonotype was seen a handful of times. The rearrangement links TRBV11-3 to TRBJ2-1; a possible D gene is TRBD2 (6 bases). The CDR3 is made up of 15 amino acids. V dropped 3 bases and J dropped 5 bases, with 14 bases sitting between them. From germline, CDR1 is SGHNT and CDR2 YENEEA. The CDR3 DNA follows: TGTGCCAGCAGCTTGGGAATAGCGGAAAACAATGAGCAGTTCTTC. Amino acids: CASSLGIAENNEQFF. The full variable domain, with the rest looked up from reference TRBV11-3 and TRBJ2-1, is EAGVVQSPRYKIIEKKQPVAFWCNPISGHNTLYWYLQNLGQGPELLIRYENEEAVDDSQLPKDRFSAERLKGVDSTLKIQPAELGDSAVYLCASSLGIAENNEQFFGPGTRLTVL.

This clonotype has a handful of counts. This chain connects TRBV9 to TRBJ2-1, with 9 bases fitting TRBD2. Germline CDR1 is SGDLS and CDR2 is YYNGEE. There are 15 residues in the CDR3. After removal of 4 bases from V and 9 bases from J, the junction contained 11 bases not matched to a gene. DNA for the CDR3: TGTGCCAGCAGCCTAACTGGGACTAGCAGTCGTGAGCAGTTCTTC. It encodes CASSLTGTSSREQFF.